Below, 16 T cell receptor beta chains from the same sample are listed, as sequenced in a study of OX40 agonist ivuxolimab in advanced cancers. TCRdb keeps only in-frame clones here, not all; method: immunoSEQ multiplex PCR. The data contain 80,000 to 100,000 clones, just over 90% of them seen just once; the ten biggest clones take up around 0.34%. The sequenced sample was CD4+ or CD8+ T cells sorted from blood, obtained in a trial of the OX40 agonist ivuxolimab. The receptors stem from an adult with an advanced solid tumor such as melanoma, head and neck, liver or kidney cancer.

DNA of the CDR3: TGTGCCAGCAGTTTTGGATTAGCGGGAGGGATCGACTACGAGCAGTACTTC. This gives the protein CASSFGLAGGIDYEQYF. V usage is TRBV27 and J usage is TRBJ2-7; 11 nucleotides match TRBD2. The CDR3 covers 17 residues. The germline CDR1 and CDR2 sequences are MNHEY and SMNVEV (reference sequence). J lost 3 bases, V lost 3 bases, and 10 bases had no gene match.

The chain has TRBV5-1 and TRBJ2-7; TRBD2 aligns across 10 bases. The CDR3 contains 17 residues. J was trimmed by 0 bases and V by 4 bases; bases with no gene match: 10. Germline values: CDR1 SGHRS, CDR2 YFSETQ. CDR3 residues: CASSRTPIAGGSYEQYF. CDR3 nucleotide sequence: TGCGCCAGCAGCAGAACCCCCATAGCGGGAGGCTCCTACGAGCAGTACTTC.

The rearrangement links TRBV25-1 to TRBJ2-7; 9 bases align to TRBD1. This CDR3 comprises 13 residues. The V and J ends lost 6 bases and 4 bases, in that order; junction bases with no gene match: 4. The V gene's germline CDR1 is MGHDK and CDR2 SYGVNS. In DNA, the CDR3 is TGTGCCAGCAGGAGGACAGGGGAATACGAGCAGTACTTC. Its protein product is CASRRTGEYEQYF.

The chain has TRBV7-3 and TRBJ2-1; D call uncertain. The CDR3 is made up of 13 amino acids. The V end lost 2 bases, the J end lost 2 bases, and 4 bases lay between the germline ends. Germline V gene data show CDR1 as SGHTA and CDR2 as FQGTGA. CDR3 in DNA: TGTGCCAGCAGCTTAGTTGCCTACAATGAGCAGTTCTTC. Its translation: CASSLVAYNEQFF. The complete variable domain, with remaining parts taken from reference TRBV7-3 and TRBJ2-1, reads GAGVSQTPSNKVTEKGKYVELRCDPISGHTALYWYRQSLGQGPEFLIYFQGTGAADDSGLPNDRFFAVRPEGSVSTLKIQRTERGDSAVYLCASSLVAYNEQFFGPGTRLTVL.

The rearrangement uses TRBV5-1 and TRBJ2-1, with D possibly matching TRBD1 (5 bases). V lost 9 bases, J lost 5 bases, and 18 bases lay in between. This CDR3 is 14 amino acids long. Looked up from germline, CDR1 is SGHRS and CDR2 is YFSETQ. DNA for the CDR3: TGCGCCACCACGCAGGGTCTAAGGAACAATGAGCAGTTCTTC. Translation: CATTQGLRNNEQFF.

The genes are TRBV19 and TRBJ1-2, with D possibly TRBD1 on 6 matching bases. Trimming removed 1 base from V and 4 bases from J, with 10 bases in between. CDR1 and CDR2 (germline): LNHDA, SQIVND (reference sequence). CDR3 length: 14 residues. The CDR3 region is CASSIGGQLYGYTF. CDR3 nucleotide sequence: TGTGCCAGTAGTATAGGCGGACAGCTCTATGGCTACACCTTC. The entire variable domain, with the rest obtained from reference TRBV19 and TRBJ1-2, is as follows: DGGITQSPKYLFRKEGQNVTLSCEQNLNHDAMYWYRQDPGQGLRLIYYSQIVNDFQKGDIAEGYSVSREKKESFPLTVTSAQKNPTAFYLCASSIGGQLYGYTFGSGTRLTVV.

The gene calls are TRBV27 and TRBJ1-5; TRBD1 matches at 9 bases. Germline V CDR1 and CDR2: MNHEY, SMNVEV (reference sequence). This CDR3 comprises 16 residues. J lost 3 bases, V lost 3 bases, and 6 bases had no gene match. As DNA, the CDR3 is TGTGCCAGCAGTTTCGGAACAGGGGGCCTCAATCAGCCCCAGCATTTT. Translated, it gives CASSFGTGGLNQPQHF.

The chain combines TRBV29-1 with TRBJ2-1; 8 nucleotides line up with TRBD2. CDR3 size: 13 residues. Germline loops: CDR1 SQVTM, CDR2 ANQGSEA. The V and J ends lost 7 bases and 8 bases, in that order; junction bases with no gene match: 10. The CDR3 spells CSAVSGNFHEQFF. For the CDR3, the DNA is TGCAGCGCAGTTAGCGGGAATTTCCATGAGCAGTTCTTC.

The chain recombines TRBV5-1 with TRBJ2-1; no firm D call. There are 15 residues in the CDR3. V lost 3 bases and J 3 bases, leaving 13 bases between the germline ends. The germline V gene encodes CDR1 SGHRS and CDR2 YFSETQ. In nucleotides, the CDR3 is TGCGCCAGCAGCTCGACCAGCTCTCTCTACAATGAGCAGTTCTTC. It specifies CASSSTSSLYNEQFF.

V is TRBV7-8 and J is TRBJ2-5, with D maybe TRBD1 (6 bases). Germline V lookup: CDR1 SGHVS, CDR2 FQNEAQ. Trimming took 1 base from V and 1 from J, leaving 13 bases between them. The CDR3 is made up of 16 amino acids. For the CDR3, the DNA is TGTGCCAGCAGCTTAGTCTCCGGGACATTCCAAGAGACCCAGTACTTC. Amino acid sequence: CASSLVSGTFQETQYF.

V gene TRBV6-1 combines with J gene TRBJ1-5; D gene ambiguous. The V and J ends lost 9 bases and 3 bases respectively, with 9 bases between them. Germline values: CDR1 MNHNS, CDR2 SASEGT. The CDR3 is 12 residues long. CDR3 nucleotide sequence: TGTGCCAGTTGGAGTGCCAATCAGCCCCAGCATTTT. Its protein is CASWSANQPQHF.

This sequence joins TRBV6-5 and TRBJ2-7; TRBD1 aligns across 7 bases. The CDR3 consists of 14 residues. V lost 6 bases, J lost 0 bases, and 5 bases stayed unmatched. Germline CDR1 and CDR2: MNHEY and SVGAGI. CDR3: CASRKTGISYEQYF. CDR3 DNA sequence: TGTGCCAGCAGGAAGACAGGGATCTCCTACGAGCAGTACTTC.

The V call is TRBV28, the J call TRBJ2-4, with D tentatively TRBD2 (5 bases). CDR3 length: 15 amino acids. Trimming cost V 3 bases and J 0 bases, with 9 bases left between them. Germline values: CDR1 MDHEN, CDR2 SYDVKM. The CDR3 nucleotides read TGTGCCAGCAGTTTCAGTGGACTAGCCAAAAACATTCAGTACTTC. This encodes CASSFSGLAKNIQYF.

This chain links TRBV18 with TRBJ2-3; 15 nucleotides line up with TRBD2. The CDR3 consists of 17 residues. Germline trimming cut 2 bases from V and 3 bases from J; bases unmatched to any gene: 3. Germline V gene lookup returns CDR1 KGHSH and CDR2 LQKENI. This CDR3 is CASSPGLAGGQTDTQYF. The DNA for the CDR3 is TGTGCCAGCTCACCAGGACTAGCGGGAGGGCAAACAGATACGCAGTATTTT.

The chain is built from TRBV11-1 and TRBJ2-7, with 9 bases fitting TRBD2. Germline V gives CDR1 SGHAT, CDR2 FQDESV (reference sequence). With V trimmed by 5 bases and J by 2 bases, 7 bases remained unmatched. The CDR3 consists of 15 residues. CDR3 sequence: CASSRETSGAYEQYF. The CDR3 nucleotides are TGTGCCAGCAGCAGAGAGACTAGCGGAGCCTACGAGCAGTACTTC.

J is TRBJ1-3 and V is TRBV18, with no clear D. Germline V gene lookup returns CDR1 KGHSH and CDR2 LQKENI. V was pared by 3 bases and J by 0 bases, with 9 bases between. This CDR3 has 15 residues. Here the CDR3 DNA reads TGTGCCAGCTCACCGACGGCCAGCTCTGGAAACACCATATATTTT. This translates into CASSPTASSGNTIYF.